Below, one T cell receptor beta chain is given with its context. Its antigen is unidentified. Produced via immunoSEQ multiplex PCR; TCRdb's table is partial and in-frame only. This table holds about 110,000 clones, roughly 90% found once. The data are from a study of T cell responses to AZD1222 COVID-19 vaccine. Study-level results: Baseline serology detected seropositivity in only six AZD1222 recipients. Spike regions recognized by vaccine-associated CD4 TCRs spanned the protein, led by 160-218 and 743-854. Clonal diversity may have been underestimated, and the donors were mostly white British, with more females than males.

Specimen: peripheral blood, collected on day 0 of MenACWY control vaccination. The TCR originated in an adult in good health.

The CDR3 DNA is TGTGCTAGTGGTGGCTACAGGGGGCTAGGTAATGAGCAGTTCTTC. Its translation: CASGGYRGLGNEQFF. This chain uses TRBV12-5 with TRBJ2-1, with 9 bases identical to TRBD1. The CDR3 has 15 amino acids. Germline assignment: CDR1 LGHNT and CDR2 FRNRAP. Trimming at V came to 5 bases and at J to 7 bases, leaving 9 bases not matched to a gene.